This T cell receptor (beta chain) was obtained from a study of beta chain features in type 1 diabetes. At the level of the study: No patient-donor differences in age, gender, total cells or subset yield. Whole-study findings and limits: In patients and controls equally, PCR might favor templates that are shorter. There was a moderate but significant shortening of TCRB CDR3s in all four CD4+ subsets of Type 1 diabetes patients. Patients showed naive, central memory and Treg TCRB repertoires that appeared more similar than those of healthy donors.

Concerning this clone itself: Its antigen is undetermined.

The study reverse transcribed the entire isolated RNA, so it sequenced expressed TCRB transcripts. Repertoires were generated with immunoSEQ multiplex PCR, while TCRdb's copy carries only in-frame clones and drops some. This sample has nearly 700,000 clones, with roughly 13% found just once. A sort by CD45RO/CCR7/CD25/CD127/CD95/CD27 yielded CD4+ naive, central memory, regulatory and stem cell-like memory cells. This receptor was taken from a young man with type 1 diabetes. Source material: naive CD4+ T cells from blood.

The CDR3 here is CASSRLAGESDTQYF. The CDR3 coding sequence is TGTGCCAGCAGCCGACTAGCGGGGGAGTCAGATACGCAGTATTTT. The chain is built from TRBV9 and TRBJ2-3; 12 bases agree with TRBD2. The V segment lost 4 bases and the J segment 4 bases; nucleotides outside the gene matches: 4. This CDR3 comprises 15 residues. Germline V gene sequence: CDR1 SGDLS, CDR2 YYNGEE.